Below, 32 T cell receptor beta chains from the same sample are listed, as sequenced in a study of Graves' ophthalmopathy and Graves' hyperthyroidism. RNA transcripts were the source from which TCR beta CDR3 regions were amplified. HTBI-primed first-round RT-PCR preceded second-round multiplex PCR. MiXCR was run by TCRdb on the multiplex PCR reads, yielding one entry per CDR3 protein. The table lists roughly 500,000 distinct CDR3 sequences, about 15% of them singletons, with 9.8% in the top ten. The sample consisted of blood. These receptors originate from a woman in her 30s with Graves' ophthalmopathy.

Of note for this clonotype: A much larger clone differs by one base, so this may be a read error. This chain joins TRBV12-3 or TRBV12-4 and TRBJ2-5, with D unclear. This CDR3 is built from 14 residues. CDR3 DNA sequence: TGTGCCAGCAGTACGCGTCAGTCGCAAGGGACCCAGTACTTC. Amino acid sequence: CASSTRQSQGTQYF.

In this sample, this clonotype turned up many times. The chain employs TRBV30 and TRBJ1-6; D is undetermined. The CDR3 runs to 14 residues. Trimming removed 0 bases from V and 6 bases from J, with 9 bases in between. Germline CDR1 and CDR2: GTSNPN and SVGIG (reference sequence). The CDR3 is CAWSVRDSNSPLHF. The CDR3, as DNA: TGTGCCTGGAGTGTACGAGATTCTAATTCACCCCTCCACTTT.

There are many counts of this clonotype. The chain joins TRBV5-1 to TRBJ2-7; 9 bases match TRBD2. The CDR3 is 14 residues long. Unmatched junction bases numbered 7, after V lost 4 bases and J lost 5 bases. Germline assignment: CDR1 SGHRS and CDR2 YFSETQ. Written as DNA, the CDR3 is TGCGCCAGCAGCAGGTATAGCGGGAGAGACGAGCAGTACTTC. This gives the protein CASSRYSGRDEQYF. Full variable domain (outside the CDR3, taken from reference TRBV5-1 and TRBJ2-7): KAGVTQTPRYLIKTRGQQVTLSCSPISGHRSVSWYQQTPGQGLQFLFEYFSETQRNKGNFPGRFSGRQFSNSRSEMNVSTLELGDSALYLCASSRYSGRDEQYFGPGTRLTVT.

This clonotype has a count of ten or more. DNA of the CDR3: TGTGCCAGTAGCGCCTTTGACACCCTTGGCTACACCTTC. Translation: CASSAFDTLGYTF. The chain has TRBV19 and TRBJ1-2, with D unresolved. Trimming took off 6 bases at V and 7 bases at J, with 15 bases between the two ends. The CDR3 runs to 13 residues. Looked up from germline, CDR1 is LNHDA and CDR2 is SQIVND (reference sequence).

There are many counts of this clonotype. V and J are TRBV6-1 and TRBJ1-2, with TRBD1 matching 7 bases. Germline CDR1 MNHNS, CDR2 SASEGT. The CDR3 runs to 14 residues. Trimming removed 8 bases from V and 4 bases from J; junction bases left unmatched: 10. The DNA of the CDR3 is TGTGCCAGCCACAGGGGTCGACGTGGCTATGGCTACACCTTC. This codes for CASHRGRRGYGYTF.

This clonotype was seen repeatedly, ten times or more. The rearrangement uses TRBV6-5 and TRBJ1-4; weak D call: TRBD1 (5 bases). CDR3 size: 11 residues. The V end was cut by 2 bases, the J end by 11 bases, with 6 bases between. Germline values: CDR1 MNHEY, CDR2 SVGAGI. The CDR3 DNA reads TGTGCCAGCAGTTACGGGGGGAAACTGTTTTTT. Its translation is CASSYGGKLFF.

This clonotype has at least ten counts. This chain joins TRBV20-1 and TRBJ1-2; 10 nucleotides align to TRBD1. V dropped 5 bases and J dropped 4; count of bases not matched to a gene: 13. The CDR3 is made up of 16 amino acids. The germline V gene has CDR1 DFQATT and CDR2 SNEGSKA (reference sequence). The CDR3 spells CSAWSGQGGSAYGYTF. The CDR3 DNA reads TGCAGTGCTTGGTCTGGACAGGGGGGATCTGCCTATGGCTACACCTTC.

This clonotype was seen many times. The chain links TRBV9 to TRBJ1-1; D unclear. Deletions cut 2 bases from V and 0 bases from J, with 8 bases between. In germline, CDR1 is SGDLS, CDR2 YYNGEE. CDR3 size: 14 residues. The CDR3 DNA is TGTGCCAGCAGCGTCAATACGTTGAACACTGAAGCTTTCTTT. Its protein is CASSVNTLNTEAFF.

This clonotype was recorded many times. The chain joins TRBV11-2 to TRBJ2-5; D is ambiguous. The CDR3 has 15 residues. Per the germline V gene, CDR1 is SGHAT and CDR2 is FQNNGV. Trimming shortened V by 2 bases and J by 5 bases, and 15 bases separated the two germline ends. In nucleotides, the CDR3 is TGTGCCAGCAGCTTAAATCCTTCCCAAGGGGAGACCCAGTACTTC. Amino acid sequence: CASSLNPSQGETQYF.

The sample holds many counts of this clonotype. This sequence joins TRBV11-2 and TRBJ2-7, with TRBD1 matching 9 bases. From germline, CDR1 is SGHAT and CDR2 FQNNGV. V lost 2 bases to trimming and J lost 5 bases; unmatched junction nucleotides: 16. This CDR3 contains 18 residues. CDR3 sequence (DNA): TGTGCCAGCAGCTTAAGGGGGATGAGGGGACAGGGTTCAAACGAGCAGTACTTC. Protein sequence: CASSLRGMRGQGSNEQYF. Complete variable domain (other parts from reference TRBV11-2 and TRBJ2-7): EAGVAQSPRYKIIEKRQSVAFWCNPISGHATLYWYQQILGQGPKLLIQFQNNGVVDDSQLPKDRFSAERLKGVDSTLKIQPAKLEDSAVYLCASSLRGMRGQGSNEQYFGPGTRLTVT.

This clonotype has ten or more counts. The V and J genes are TRBV18 and TRBJ1-3; 7 nucleotides align to TRBD1. The ends lost 3 bases at V and 2 bases at J; junction bases unmatched: 4. The CDR3 extends over 15 amino acids. CDR1 is KGHSH and CDR2 is LQKENI in the germline V gene. The CDR3 DNA is TGTGCCAGCTCACCCGGGACAGCTGCTGGAAACACCATATATTTT. This codes for CASSPGTAAGNTIYF.

Concerning this clonotype itself: It may be a read error: a sequence one base away is much more abundant. The chain uses TRBV7-2 and TRBJ1-5; D is perhaps TRBD1 (6 bases). V lost 4 bases and J 3 bases, leaving 10 bases between the germline ends. Germline lookup yields CDR1 SGHTA and CDR2 FQGNSA. CDR3 size: 14 residues. The DNA for the CDR3 is TGTGCCAGCAGCTCAGGGGTCCCCAATCAGCCCCAGCATTTT. Translated: CASSSGVPNQPQHF.

This clonotype came up many times. This chain uses TRBV2 with TRBJ1-5; 10 positions match TRBD1. The V segment lost 4 bases and the J segment 7 bases; nucleotides outside the gene matches: 4. This CDR3 has 14 amino acids. The germline V gene has CDR1 SNHLY and CDR2 FYNNEI. As DNA, the CDR3 is TGTGCCAGCAGTGGACAGGGGGCCAGGCAGCCCCAGCATTTT. As protein: CASSGQGARQPQHF.

This clonotype was observed a single time. The J gene is TRBJ2-5, the V gene TRBV12-3 or TRBV12-4, with a tentative D call TRBD1 (6 bases). The CDR3 has 14 residues. V dropped 6 bases and J dropped 5 bases, with 16 bases sitting between them. CDR3 in amino acids: CASSLGTFRETQYF. CDR3 DNA sequence: TGTGCCAGCAGCCTCGGGACATTCCGCGAGACCCAGTACTTC.

This clonotype appeared many times. The V gene is TRBV24-1, the J gene TRBJ1-5; unclear D gene. Between the trimmed V and J ends, which lost 4 bases and 4 bases, there was a span of 10 bases. The germline gives CDR1 KGHDR, CDR2 SFDVKD. This CDR3 is built from 14 residues. The CDR3 coding sequence is TGTGCCACCAGTGAGACGGCTACTAATCAGCCCCAGCATTTT. This gives the protein CATSETATNQPQHF.

Ten or more counts support this clonotype. The CDR3 here is CASSRQGTTEAFF. The CDR3 nucleotides are TGTGCCAGCAGTCGCCAGGGAACCACTGAAGCTTTCTTT. The chain links TRBV6-1 to TRBJ1-1; tentative D call: TRBD1 (5 bases). Between the trimmed V and J ends, which lost 5 bases and 4 bases, there was a span of 11 bases. The germline CDR1 and CDR2 sequences are MNHNS and SASEGT. The CDR3 length is 13 residues.

This clonotype appeared a few times. One base away lies a much larger clone, so this may be a sequencing read error. The chain's CDR3 is CTSSRDSGWETQYF. The CDR3 DNA reads as TGTACCAGCAGTCGGGACAGTGGGTGGGAGACCCAGTACTTC. This chain uses TRBV6-1 with TRBJ2-5, with 7 positions matching TRBD1. Germline loops: CDR1 MNHNS, CDR2 SASEGT. This CDR3 has 14 residues.

This clonotype was counted ten times or more. CDR3 DNA: TGTGCCAGCAGCAGGGACAGTCGCTACGAGCAGTACTTC. It specifies CASSRDSRYEQYF. The V call is TRBV7-2, the J call TRBJ2-7; TRBD1 aligns across 7 bases. After removal of 5 bases from V and 3 bases from J, the junction contained 4 bases not matched to a gene. This CDR3 spans 13 amino acids. CDR1 is SGHTA, CDR2 FQGNSA, per germline.

This clonotype has at least ten counts. J is TRBJ1-2 and V is TRBV28; D is unresolved. This CDR3 has 14 residues. Germline lookup yields CDR1 MDHEN and CDR2 SYDVKM. V was shortened by 3 bases and J by 0 bases, with 8 bases between the two germline ends. The CDR3, as DNA: TGTGCCAGCAGTTTCTCGTTGGCTAACTATGGCTACACCTTC. Translation: CASSFSLANYGYTF.

This clonotype was seen repeatedly, ten times or more. This chain uses TRBV19 with TRBJ2-7; 9 nucleotides align to TRBD1. V dropped 8 bases and J dropped 3; count of bases not matched to a gene: 5. The CDR3 sequence is 13 residues long. CDR1 LNHDA and CDR2 SQIVND come from the germline V gene (reference sequence). CDR3: CASGKTGGYEQYF. CDR3 sequence (DNA): TGTGCCAGTGGGAAGACAGGGGGCTACGAGCAGTACTTC.

This clonotype appeared many times. The chain employs TRBV11-2 and TRBJ2-5; no clear D gene. The V end lost 2 bases, the J end lost 3 bases, and 13 bases lay between the germline ends. This CDR3 has 15 amino acids. The germline V gene encodes CDR1 SGHAT and CDR2 FQNNGV. CDR3 protein: CASSLLERLEETQYF. CDR3 sequence (DNA): TGTGCCAGCAGCTTACTCGAACGGTTGGAAGAGACCCAGTACTTC.

This clonotype was observed at least ten times. This chain connects TRBV9 to TRBJ1-2; D possibly corresponds to TRBD1 (6 bases). The CDR3 consists of 14 residues. Germline V gives CDR1 SGDLS, CDR2 YYNGEE. Trimming pared 2 bases from V and 1 base from J, leaving 9 bases between. The CDR3 nucleotides read TGTGCCAGCAGCGTTCAGGGGAATAACTATGGCTACACCTTC. This gives the protein CASSVQGNNYGYTF.

The rearrangement joins TRBV27 to TRBJ2-5, with D perhaps being TRBD1 or TRBD2 (5 bases each). V gave up 5 bases and J gave up 5 bases, with 12 bases separating them. This CDR3 comprises 13 residues. Germline CDR1 reads MNHEY; CDR2 reads SMNVEV (reference sequence). CDR3 in DNA: TGTGCCAGCAGTCCCGGGACGTGGGAGACCCAGTACTTC. This translates into CASSPGTWETQYF.

This clonotype was detected ten times or more. The chain combines TRBV6-1 with TRBJ1-2, with 8 nucleotides matching TRBD1. Germline-derived CDR1 and CDR2 are MNHNS and SASEGT. Trimming took 4 bases from V and 5 from J; bases not matched to a gene: 9. This CDR3 comprises 15 residues. In nucleotides, the CDR3 is TGTGCCAGCAGTGCCCGACAGGGGCTAGGATATGGCTACACCTTC. Amino acid sequence: CASSARQGLGYGYTF.

This clonotype has at least ten counts. V and J are TRBV20-1 and TRBJ2-2; 7 bases fit TRBD2. This CDR3 spans 14 amino acids. Germline lookup yields CDR1 DFQATT and CDR2 SNEGSKA (reference sequence). The trim removed 4 bases at V and 2 bases at J, leaving 4 bases unmatched. The chain's CDR3 is CSAKASGNTGELFF. The CDR3 bases are TGCAGTGCTAAGGCTAGCGGTAACACCGGGGAGCTGTTTTTT.

This clonotype turned up a few times. The V and J genes are TRBV12-3 or TRBV12-4 and TRBJ1-2; D unresolved. This CDR3 spans 12 amino acids. V was shortened by 6 bases and J by 5 bases, with 10 bases between the two germline ends. This CDR3 reads CASSPLGYGYTF. CDR3 DNA sequence: TGTGCCAGCAGCCCCCTTGGGTATGGCTACACCTTC.

A few counts support this clonotype. The chain couples TRBV11-2 to TRBJ1-3; D gene ambiguous. Germline CDR1 is SGHAT and CDR2 is FQNNGV. CDR3 length: 15 amino acids. Trimming removed 6 bases at V and 5 bases at J, with 17 bases between. This CDR3 is CASSSLHPDRNTIYF. In DNA form, the CDR3 reads TGTGCCAGCAGTTCCCTTCACCCGGATCGAAACACCATATATTTT.

This clonotype was picked up many times. The chain carries TRBV7-9 and TRBJ1-1, with D unresolved. The CDR3 totals 15 residues. Trimming left V 5 bases short and J 3 bases short, with 16 bases between. The V gene's germline CDR1 is SEHNR and CDR2 FQNEAQ (reference sequence). CDR3 residues: CASSMPGGRDTEAFF. In nucleotides, the CDR3 is TGTGCCAGCAGCATGCCGGGAGGGCGGGACACTGAAGCTTTCTTT.

This clonotype was picked up many times. The chain has TRBV20-1 and TRBJ2-7; TRBD1 matches 8 bases. The CDR3 runs to 15 residues. Germline V gene data show CDR1 as DFQATT and CDR2 as SNEGSKA (reference sequence). The trim removed 3 bases at V and 1 base at J, leaving 8 bases unmatched. This chain's CDR3 is CSASQQGQESYEQYF. In nucleotides, the CDR3 is TGCAGTGCTAGCCAACAGGGACAGGAGTCCTACGAGCAGTACTTC.

The table lists this clonotype with many counts. The chain recombines TRBV30 with TRBJ1-1, with D uncertain. The germline V and J ends were trimmed by 2 bases and 5 bases, with 12 bases remaining between them. CDR3 length: 13 amino acids. Germline CDR1 is GTSNPN and CDR2 is SVGIG (reference sequence). The CDR3 DNA follows: TGTGCCTGGAGTTCGGTAACTGGGACTGAAGCTTTCTTT. Amino acids: CAWSSVTGTEAFF.

This clonotype was picked up many times. The CDR3 bases are TGTGCCAGCAGCGTAGATGGGGCTAAGGGCTACGAGCAGTACTTC. Amino acids: CASSVDGAKGYEQYF. The rearrangement links TRBV9 to TRBJ2-7; D might be TRBD1 (5 bases). The CDR3 totals 15 residues. V lost 0 bases, J lost 3 bases, and 13 bases lay in between. Germline V gene sequence: CDR1 SGDLS, CDR2 YYNGEE.

This rearrangement joins TRBV9 to TRBJ2-7; 9 bases fit TRBD2. The germline CDR1 and CDR2 sequences are SGDLS and YYNGEE. The CDR3 spans 14 residues. The junction had 4 bases not matched to a gene; V was cut back by 3 bases and J by 3 bases. The CDR3: CASSASGGFYEQYF. The DNA for the CDR3 is TGTGCCAGCAGCGCCAGCGGGGGGTTCTACGAGCAGTACTTC.